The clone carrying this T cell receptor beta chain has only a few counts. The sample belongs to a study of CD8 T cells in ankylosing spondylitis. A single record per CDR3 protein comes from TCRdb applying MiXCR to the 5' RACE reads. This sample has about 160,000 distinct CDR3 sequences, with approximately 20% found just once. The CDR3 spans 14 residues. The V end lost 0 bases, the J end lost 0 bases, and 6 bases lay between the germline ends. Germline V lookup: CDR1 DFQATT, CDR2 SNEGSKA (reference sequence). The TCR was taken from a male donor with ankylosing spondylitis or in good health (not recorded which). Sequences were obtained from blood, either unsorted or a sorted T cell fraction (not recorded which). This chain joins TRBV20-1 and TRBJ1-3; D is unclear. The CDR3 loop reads CSARDLDSGNTIYF. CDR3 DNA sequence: TGCAGTGCTAGAGATCTGGACTCTGGAAACACCATATATTTT.